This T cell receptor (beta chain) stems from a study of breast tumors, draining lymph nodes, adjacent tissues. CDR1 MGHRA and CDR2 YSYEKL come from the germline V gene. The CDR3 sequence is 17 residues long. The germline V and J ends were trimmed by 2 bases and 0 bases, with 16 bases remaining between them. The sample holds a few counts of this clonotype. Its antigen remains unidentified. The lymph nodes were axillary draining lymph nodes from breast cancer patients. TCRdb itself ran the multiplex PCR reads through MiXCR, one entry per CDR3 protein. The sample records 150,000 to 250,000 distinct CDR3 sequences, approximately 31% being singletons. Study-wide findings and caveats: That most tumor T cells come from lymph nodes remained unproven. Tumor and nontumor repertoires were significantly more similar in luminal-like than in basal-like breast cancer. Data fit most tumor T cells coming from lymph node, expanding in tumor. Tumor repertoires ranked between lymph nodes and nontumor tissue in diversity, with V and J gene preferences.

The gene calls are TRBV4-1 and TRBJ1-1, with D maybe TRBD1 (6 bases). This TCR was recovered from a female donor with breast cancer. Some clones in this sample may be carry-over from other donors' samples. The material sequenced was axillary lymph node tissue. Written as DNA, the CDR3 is TGCGCCAGCAGCCAACCAGACAGGTTAGCTATGAACACTGAAGCTTTCTTT. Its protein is CASSQPDRLAMNTEAFF.